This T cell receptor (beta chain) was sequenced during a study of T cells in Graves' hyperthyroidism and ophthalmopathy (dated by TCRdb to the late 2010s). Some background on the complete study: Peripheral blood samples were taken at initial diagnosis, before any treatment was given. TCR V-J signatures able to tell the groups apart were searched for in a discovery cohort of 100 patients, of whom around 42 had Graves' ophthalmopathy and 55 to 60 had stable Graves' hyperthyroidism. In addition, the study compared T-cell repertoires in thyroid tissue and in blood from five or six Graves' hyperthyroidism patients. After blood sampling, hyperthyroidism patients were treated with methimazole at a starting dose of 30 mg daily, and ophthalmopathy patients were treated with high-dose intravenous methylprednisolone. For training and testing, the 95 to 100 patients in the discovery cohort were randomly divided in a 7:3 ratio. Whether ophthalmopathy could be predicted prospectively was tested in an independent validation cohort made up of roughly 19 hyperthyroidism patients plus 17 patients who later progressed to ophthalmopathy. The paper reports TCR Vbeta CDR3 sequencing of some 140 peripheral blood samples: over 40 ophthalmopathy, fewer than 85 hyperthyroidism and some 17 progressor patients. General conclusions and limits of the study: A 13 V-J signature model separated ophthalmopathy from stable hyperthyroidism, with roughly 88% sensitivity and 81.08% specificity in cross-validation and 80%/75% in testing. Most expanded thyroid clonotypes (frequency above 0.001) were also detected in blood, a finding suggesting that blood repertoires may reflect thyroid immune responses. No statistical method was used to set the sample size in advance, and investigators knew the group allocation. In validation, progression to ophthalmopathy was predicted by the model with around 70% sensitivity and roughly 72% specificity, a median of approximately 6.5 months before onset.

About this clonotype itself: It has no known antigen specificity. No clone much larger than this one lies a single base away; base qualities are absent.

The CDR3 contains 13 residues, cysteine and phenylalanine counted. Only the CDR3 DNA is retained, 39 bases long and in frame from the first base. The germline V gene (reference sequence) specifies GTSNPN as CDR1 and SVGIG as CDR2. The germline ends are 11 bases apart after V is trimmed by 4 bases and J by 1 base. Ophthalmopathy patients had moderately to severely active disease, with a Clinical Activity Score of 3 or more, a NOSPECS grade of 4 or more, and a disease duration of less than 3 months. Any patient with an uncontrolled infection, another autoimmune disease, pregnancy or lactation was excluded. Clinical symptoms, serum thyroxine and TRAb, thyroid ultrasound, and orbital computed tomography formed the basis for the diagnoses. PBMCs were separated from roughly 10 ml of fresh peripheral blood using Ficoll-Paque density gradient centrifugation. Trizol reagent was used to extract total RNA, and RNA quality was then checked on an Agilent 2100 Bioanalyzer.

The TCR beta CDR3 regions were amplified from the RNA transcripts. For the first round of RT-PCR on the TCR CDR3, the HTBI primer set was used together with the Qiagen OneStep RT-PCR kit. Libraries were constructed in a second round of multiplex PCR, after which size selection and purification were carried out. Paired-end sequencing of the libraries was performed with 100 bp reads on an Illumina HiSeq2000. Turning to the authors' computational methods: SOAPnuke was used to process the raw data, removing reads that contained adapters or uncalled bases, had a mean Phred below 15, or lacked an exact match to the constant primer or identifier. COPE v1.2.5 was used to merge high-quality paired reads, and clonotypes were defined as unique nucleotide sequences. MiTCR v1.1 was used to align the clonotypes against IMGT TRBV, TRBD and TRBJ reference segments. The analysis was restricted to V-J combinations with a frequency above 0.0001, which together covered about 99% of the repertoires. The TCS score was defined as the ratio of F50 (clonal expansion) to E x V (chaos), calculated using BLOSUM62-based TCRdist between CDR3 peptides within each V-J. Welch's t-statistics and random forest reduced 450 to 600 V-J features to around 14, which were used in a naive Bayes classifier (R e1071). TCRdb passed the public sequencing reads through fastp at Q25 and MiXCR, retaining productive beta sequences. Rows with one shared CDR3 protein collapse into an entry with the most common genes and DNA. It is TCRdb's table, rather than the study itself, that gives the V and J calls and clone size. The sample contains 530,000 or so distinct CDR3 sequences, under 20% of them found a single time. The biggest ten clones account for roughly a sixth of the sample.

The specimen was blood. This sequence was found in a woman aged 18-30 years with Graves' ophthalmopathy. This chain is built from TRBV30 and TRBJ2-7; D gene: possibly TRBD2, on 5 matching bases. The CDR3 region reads CAWMRALSYEQYF. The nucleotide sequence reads TGTGCCTGGATGAGGGCACTGTCCTACGAGCAGTACTTC. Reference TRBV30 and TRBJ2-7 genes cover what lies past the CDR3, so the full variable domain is SQTIHQWPATLVQPVGSPLSLECTVEGTSNPNLYWYRQAAGRGLQLLFYSVGIGQISSEVPQNLSASRPQDRQFILSSKKLLLSDSGFYLCAWMRALSYEQYFGPGTRLTVT.